The rows below give T cell receptor beta chains drawn from one sample of a study of cytomegalovirus exposure and HLA in healthy donors. Assay: immunoSEQ multiplex PCR; the TCRdb copy retains only in-frame clones and omits some. The sample lists some 120,000 clones; 65% to 90% were seen once. The sequencing input was PBMCs. These receptor sequences come from a woman aged 18-29 years in good health and CMV-seropositive. Both conserved end residues are part of each CDR3. D genes are given only for firm matches. Clone sizes are given selectively: once, few, many, or a class where the clone is expanded.

TRBV2	15	TRBJ2-3	.	TRBD1	CASGGTGAPGDTQYF	TGTGCCAGTGGCGGGACAGGGGCGCCGGGGGATACGCAGTATTTT
TRBV29-1	18	TRBJ2-3	.	TRBD2	CSVEDPGLAGGPSDTQYF	TGCAGCGTTGAAGATCCCGGACTAGCGGGGGGGCCGTCAGATACGCAGTATTTT
TRBV5-1	15	TRBJ2-1	.	.	CASRPGTSPPNEQFF	TGCGCCAGCAGACCCGGGACTTCTCCTCCCAATGAGCAGTTCTTC
TRBV6-1	15	TRBJ2-1	.	.	CASNPLDVTFNEQFF	TGTGCCAGCAACCCACTAGACGTCACTTTCAATGAGCAGTTCTTC
TRBV4-1	15	TRBJ2-7	.	.	CASSQGETPPYEQYF	TGCGCCAGCAGCCAAGGCGAAACCCCCCCTTACGAGCAGTACTTC
TRBV11-2	12	TRBJ2-7	.	.	CASSTRGREQYF	TGTGCCAGCAGTACCAGGGGGAGGGAGCAGTACTTC
TRBV10-3	15	TRBJ2-7	.	TRBD1	CAISGGQGATYEQYF	TGTGCCATCAGTGGGGGACAGGGGGCCACCTACGAGCAGTACTTC
TRBV7-9	14	TRBJ2-2	.	.	CASSKTGFAGELFF	TGTGCCAGCAGCAAAACAGGGTTCGCCGGGGAGCTGTTTTTT
TRBV6-1	13	TRBJ2-7	.	.	CASSVRSGYEQYF	TGTGCCAGCAGTGTCCGGTCAGGGTACGAGCAGTACTTC
TRBV6-1	13	TRBJ2-7	.	TRBD2	CASRTSGGYEQYF	TGTGCCAGCAGGACTAGCGGGGGCTACGAGCAGTACTTC
TRBV5-1	14	TRBJ1-6	.	TRBD1	CASRSQGVDSPLHF	TGCGCCAGCAGGTCACAGGGGGTGGATTCACCCCTCCACTTT
TRBV6-6	14	TRBJ1-2	.	TRBD1	CASSTRQGSYGYTF	TGTGCCAGCAGTACAAGACAGGGATCCTATGGCTACACCTTC
TRBV6-1	14	TRBJ2-7	.	.	CASSENGGTYEQYF	TGTGCCAGCAGTGAGAACGGCGGGACCTACGAGCAGTACTTC
TRBV7-9	13	TRBJ2-7	.	.	CASSPKDRYEQYF	TGTGCCAGCAGCCCCAAGGACAGATACGAGCAGTACTTC
TRBV10-1	16	TRBJ2-4	.	.	CASPERAPLAKNIQYF	TGCGCCAGCCCTGAGAGGGCCCCTTTAGCCAAAAACATTCAGTACTTC
TRBV5-1	15	TRBJ1-6	.	.	CASSLEGVGNSPLHF	TGCGCCAGCAGCTTGGAAGGGGTCGGTAATTCACCCCTCCACTTT
TRBV4-1	15	TRBJ2-7	once	TRBD1	CASSHRGQGAYEQYF	TGCGCCAGCAGCCACCGCGGACAGGGGGCATACGAGCAGTACTTC
TRBV30	12	TRBJ2-7	once	.	CALEGFPYEQYF	TGTGCCTTGGAGGGATTCCCCTACGAGCAGTACTTC
TRBV25-1	16	TRBJ1-6	.	.	CASSNTGLGGNSPLHF	TGTGCCAGCAGTAATACCGGACTCGGAGGAAATTCACCCCTCCACTTT
TRBV28	14	TRBJ2-7	.	.	CASRSTGRPDEQYF	TGTGCCAGCAGATCGACAGGGAGGCCAGACGAGCAGTACTTC
TRBV5-4	16	TRBJ2-1	.	TRBD2	CASSLGTSGGYNEQFF	TGTGCCAGCAGCTTGGGAACTAGCGGGGGATACAATGAGCAGTTCTTC
TRBV5-1	15	TRBJ2-3	.	TRBD2	CASSWGTSGTDTQYF	TGCGCCAGCAGCTGGGGGACTAGCGGCACAGATACGCAGTATTTT
TRBV18	15	TRBJ2-3	.	.	CASSPAATLTDTQYF	TGTGCCAGCTCCCCGGCGGCAACCCTCACAGATACGCAGTATTTT
TRBV9	18	TRBJ2-7	.	.	CASSVEANSGRSSYEQYF	TGTGCCAGCAGCGTAGAGGCAAACAGCGGTCGAAGCTCCTACGAGCAGTACTTC
TRBV6-5	14	TRBJ2-7	.	.	CASSYTGSSYEQYF	TGTGCCAGCAGCTACACGGGGAGTTCCTACGAGCAGTACTTC
TRBV10-3	15	TRBJ2-3	.	TRBD2	CAGSGAFSSTDTQYF	TGTGCCGGAAGCGGGGCGTTCTCTAGCACAGATACGCAGTATTTT
TRBV10-3	15	TRBJ2-7	.	TRBD2	CAISAGASGTYEQYF	TGTGCCATCAGCGCAGGCGCTAGCGGAACCTACGAGCAGTACTTC
TRBV6-4	15	TRBJ2-7	.	TRBD1	CASSEDGQGAYEQYF	TGTGCCAGCAGTGAAGACGGACAGGGGGCCTACGAGCAGTACTTC
TRBV7-9	14	TRBJ1-3	.	TRBD1	CASSWDRDGNTIYF	TGTGCCAGCAGCTGGGACAGGGATGGAAACACCATATATTTT
TRBV7-9	13	TRBJ2-1	.	.	CASSQSPYNEQFF	TGTGCCAGCAGCCAGTCACCCTACAATGAGCAGTTCTTC
TRBV25-1	15	TRBJ1-2	.	.	CASSEYFRGMKGYTF	TGTGCCAGCAGTGAATATTTCCGGGGTATGAAGGGCTACACCTTC
TRBV29-1	14	TRBJ2-7	.	TRBD2	CSVTGRTSSYEQYF	TGCAGCGTTACGGGACGGACTAGCTCCTACGAGCAGTACTTC
TRBV28	15	TRBJ1-3	.	.	CASSLQAYSGNTIYF	TGTGCCAGCAGTTTACAGGCTTACTCTGGAAACACCATATATTTT
TRBV18	13	TRBJ2-2	.	.	CASSPRDTGELFF	TGTGCCAGCTCACCCAGGGACACCGGGGAGCTGTTTTTT
TRBV5-6	18	TRBJ2-6	.	.	CASSLVGQRYSGANVLTF	TGTGCCAGCAGCTTGGTAGGACAGCGATACTCTGGGGCCAACGTCCTGACTTTC
TRBV4-1	16	TRBJ2-1	.	TRBD2	CASSQTSGDNRNEQFF	TGCGCCAGCAGCCAAACTAGCGGGGACAACCGGAATGAGCAGTTCTTC
TRBV6-4	14	TRBJ2-3	few	TRBD2	CASSEAGGADTQYF	TGTGCCAGCAGTGAGGCGGGGGGGGCAGATACGCAGTATTTT
TRBV25-1	16	TRBJ2-7	once	.	CASSDNGTESTYEQYF	TGTGCCAGCAGTGACAACGGGACTGAGTCAACCTACGAGCAGTACTTC
TRBV19	15	TRBJ2-5	.	TRBD1	CASTEQGAPGETQYF	TGTGCCAGTACAGAGCAGGGGGCGCCGGGAGAGACCCAGTACTTC
TRBV7-8	20	TRBJ1-2	.	TRBD1	CASSTSLSGTVGLAPNGYTF	TGTGCCAGCAGCACCTCCCTCTCCGGGACAGTCGGTTTGGCCCCTAATGGCTACACCTTC
TRBV29-1	15	TRBJ1-2	.	TRBD1	CSVDVVGQGARGYTF	TGCAGCGTTGATGTAGTAGGGCAGGGGGCGCGTGGCTACACCTTC
TRBV6-6	14	TRBJ1-4	.	TRBD1	CASRTGTVNEKLFF	TGTGCCAGCAGAACCGGGACAGTGAATGAAAAACTGTTTTTT
TRBV30	15	TRBJ1-5	few	.	CAWSVSAGLNQPQHF	TGTGCCTGGAGTGTATCTGCAGGGCTGAACCAGCCCCAGCATTTT
TRBV27	16	TRBJ2-5	.	TRBD2	CASSHLAGDPKETQYF	TGTGCCAGCAGTCACCTAGCGGGGGACCCCAAAGAGACCCAGTACTTC
TRBV18	18	TRBJ2-3	.	TRBD2	CASSPDTSGLAEEDTQYF	TGTGCCAGCTCACCCGATACCTCGGGACTAGCAGAAGAAGATACGCAGTATTTT
TRBV7-2	17	TRBJ2-3	.	TRBD2	CASSPSLAGGARDTQYF	TGTGCCAGCAGCCCCTCACTAGCGGGGGGTGCTAGGGATACGCAGTATTTT
TRBV14	14	TRBJ2-1	.	TRBD2	CASSEVAGGNEQFF	TGTGCCAGCAGCGAGGTAGCGGGGGGTAATGAGCAGTTCTTC
TRBV15	17	TRBJ2-1	.	TRBD2	CATSRVASGAGYNEQFF	TGTGCCACCAGCAGAGTCGCTAGCGGGGCGGGCTACAATGAGCAGTTCTTC
TRBV28	16	TRBJ2-2	once	.	CASSLITGPNTGELFF	TGTGCCAGCAGTTTAATTACAGGTCCTAACACCGGGGAGCTGTTTTTT
TRBV13	17	TRBJ2-3	.	TRBD2	CASSPTTSGGLMGTQYF	TGTGCCAGCAGCCCCACTACTAGCGGGGGGCTCATGGGGACGCAGTATTTT
TRBV7-6	16	TRBJ1-6	few	TRBD1	CASVRDRTRGNSPLHF	TGTGCCAGCGTCCGGGACAGGACTCGAGGGAATTCACCCCTCCACTTT